This record looks at one T cell receptor (beta chain) sequence and its context. As yet, its antigen is unknown. This CDR3 is built from 17 residues. V lost 1 base, J lost 2 bases, and 7 bases stayed unmatched. Germline values: CDR1 LNHNV, CDR2 YYDKDF (reference sequence). This entry comes from a study of cytomegalovirus exposure and HLA in healthy donors. About the study: The 130 or so validation repertoires, a later analysis reported, used the same platform as the roughly 650 repertoires from the first cohort.

Study-wide results and caveats: Generally TCR sequences proved uncommon, though certain public TCRs appeared in numerous donors. According to a subsequent analysis, TCR clusters identified in the first cohort showed a tendency to co-occur across the approximately 120 validation repertoires. There were 150 to 200 TCR beta chains listed as cytomegalovirus-associated.

Repertoires were generated with immunoSEQ multiplex PCR, while TCRdb's copy carries only in-frame clones and drops some. The table lists more than 150,000 clones, around 82% of them singletons. This chain uses TRBV15 with TRBJ1-4; 7 bases fit TRBD1. The sequence came from a woman between 18 and 29 years old in good health and CMV-seropositive. Sequencing was performed on PBMCs. The CDR3 reads CATSRVRGGSTNEKLFF. The CDR3 region has the DNA TGTGCCACCAGCAGAGTTCGAGGGGGCAGTACTAATGAAAAACTGTTTTTT.